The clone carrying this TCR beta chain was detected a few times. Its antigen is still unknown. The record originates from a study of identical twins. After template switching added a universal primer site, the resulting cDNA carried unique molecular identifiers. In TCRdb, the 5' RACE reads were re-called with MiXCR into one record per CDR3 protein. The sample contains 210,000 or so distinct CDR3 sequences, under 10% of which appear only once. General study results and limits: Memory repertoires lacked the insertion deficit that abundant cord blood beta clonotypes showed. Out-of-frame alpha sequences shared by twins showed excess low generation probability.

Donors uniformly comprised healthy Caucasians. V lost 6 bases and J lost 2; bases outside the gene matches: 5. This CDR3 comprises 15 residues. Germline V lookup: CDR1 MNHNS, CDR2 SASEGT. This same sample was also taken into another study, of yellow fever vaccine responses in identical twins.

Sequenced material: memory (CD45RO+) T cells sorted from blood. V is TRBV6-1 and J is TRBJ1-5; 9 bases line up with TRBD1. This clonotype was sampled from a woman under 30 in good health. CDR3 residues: CASRKQGAGNQPQHF. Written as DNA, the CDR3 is TGTGCCAGCAGAAAACAGGGGGCCGGCAATCAGCCCCAGCATTTT.